This record looks at one T cell receptor (beta chain) sequence and its context. Antigen unknown. The sample belongs to a study of cytomegalovirus exposure and HLA in healthy donors. Study outcomes and limitations: Most TCR sequences were uncommon, yet certain public TCRs appeared in many donors. It was shown in a later analysis that HLA-associated TCR beta chains were more clonally expanded than other, equally common chains. TCR beta sequences numbering 15,000 to 20,000 were associated with HLA alleles at 0.05 false discovery rate in a later analysis. In a later analysis, most CMV-associated TCR beta chains appeared HLA-restricted.

Trimming stripped 3 bases from V and 0 bases from J, with 8 bases between. Germline V gene lookup returns CDR1 KGHSH and CDR2 LQKENI. CDR3 length: 15 residues. The PCR contained 60 Vbeta and 13 Jbeta primers. Profiled with immunoSEQ multiplex PCR; TCRdb holds only in-frame clones, not every one. This sample has around 94,000 clones, with around 85% found just once. V gene TRBV18 combines with J gene TRBJ1-4, with unresolved D. Sequencing was carried out using PBMCs. The source of this sequence is a man younger than 35 in good health and CMV-seronegative. CDR3 residues: CASSPNPATNEKLFF. The CDR3 DNA sequence: TGTGCCAGCTCACCTAATCCAGCAACTAATGAAAAACTGTTTTTT.